The 19 T cell receptor beta chains listed next were all sequenced from one sample in a study of CXCR3-negative and CXCR3-positive naive CD8 T cells. 5' RACE that incorporated UMI labels was used to prepare the TRB cDNA libraries. Reprocessing the 5' RACE reads, TCRdb reports a single entry for every CDR3 protein and omits DNA. This table lists 100,000 to 150,000 distinct CDR3 sequences. Study-level findings and limits: The TRB CDR3s that CXCR3-positive naive cells carried were more hydrophobic than those of CXCR3-negative naive cells.

The antigens these receptors bind are not known. The sequencing sample was made of naive CXCR3+ CD8+ T cells from blood. Subset defined: CD45RO-CCR7+CD27+CD95- naive CD8+ T cells expressing CXCR3 (TNR3+). The source is a human donor in good health. Some clones in this sample may be carry-over from other donors' samples.

CDR3 sequence reads: CASSESPALQLGNTEAFF. The chain has TRBV25-1 and TRBJ1-1. Germline V CDR1 and CDR2: MGHDK, SYGVNS. The CDR3 is 18 amino acids. Drawing the rest from reference TRBV25-1 and TRBJ1-1, the complete variable domain is EADIYQTPRYLVIGTGKKITLECSQTMGHDKMYWYQQDPGMELHLIHYSYGVNSTEKGDLSSESTVSRIRTEHFPLTLESARPSHTSQYLCASSESPALQLGNTEAFFGQGTRLTVV.

The rearrangement uses TRBV28 and TRBJ2-6; absent DNA, TCRdb's TRBD2 call cannot be checked. Germline CDR1 is MDHEN and CDR2 is SYDVKM. The CDR3 covers 16 residues. CDR3: CASSSSGVSGANVLTF.

CDR3 in amino acids: CASSLDWASGSLRQFF. The V call is TRBV7-9, the J call TRBJ2-1; there is no DNA to check the TCRdb D call of TRBD2. CDR3 length: 16 residues. Germline CDR1 is SEHNR and CDR2 is FQNEAQ (reference sequence).

This chain connects TRBV4-3 to TRBJ2-6; TCRdb names TRBD1, which stays unverified in the absence of DNA. The germline gives CDR1 LGHNA, CDR2 YSLEER. The CDR3 length is 19 residues. CDR3 residues: CASSQDDIRVWSGANVLTF.

The chain recombines TRBV28 with TRBJ2-7. The CDR3 spans 13 residues. Germline values: CDR1 MDHEN, CDR2 SYDVKM. The CDR3 loop reads CASSPSTSYEQYF.

The gene calls are TRBV27 and TRBJ1-1. CDR1 and CDR2 from the germline V gene are MNHEY and SMNVEV (reference sequence). CDR3 length: 15 amino acids. The CDR3 spells CASSLSSAGNTEAFF.

The chain has TRBV27 and TRBJ2-1; the TCRdb D gene call, TRBD1, has no DNA to confirm it. The germline V gene has CDR1 MNHEY and CDR2 SMNVEV (reference sequence). The CDR3 contains 14 residues. The CDR3 spells CASSTDWAYNEQFF.

The V gene is TRBV7-9, the J gene TRBJ2-7; TCRdb's D call, TRBD1, is unchecked because there is no DNA. The germline gives CDR1 SEHNR, CDR2 FQNEAQ (reference sequence). CDR3 length: 14 amino acids. CDR3 residues: CASSSGTGFWEQYF.

The chain recombines TRBV7-9 with TRBJ1-2; TCRdb reports TRBD1, a call that lacks DNA to check it against. The V gene's germline CDR1 is SEHNR and CDR2 FQNEAQ (reference sequence). The CDR3 is 17 amino acids. The CDR3 here is CASSLVFRDTSNYGYTF.

This sequence joins TRBV20-1 and TRBJ1-1. This CDR3 has 12 amino acids. Per the germline V gene, CDR1 is DFQATT and CDR2 is SNEGSKA (reference sequence). The CDR3 here is CSALRGETEAFF.

CDR3 loop: CASSPEPDYNSPLHF. V usage is TRBV7-6 and J usage is TRBJ1-6. The germline V gene encodes CDR1 SGHVS and CDR2 FNYEAQ. This CDR3 region has 15 residues.

CDR3 amino acids: CASSQEFAMNTEAFF. V and J are TRBV4-1 and TRBJ1-1. Germline CDR1 MGHRA, CDR2 YSYEKL. The CDR3 sequence is 15 residues long.

The chain links TRBV2 to TRBJ2-7; TCRdb's D call of TRBD2 is untestable without DNA. Germline CDR1 SNHLY, CDR2 FYNNEI. The CDR3 contains 15 residues. CDR3 loop: CASSEGLAGSYEQYF.

This chain connects TRBV12-3 or TRBV12-4 to TRBJ1-2; the D call of TRBD1 rests on TCRdb alone, since no DNA is present to check it. This CDR3 is built from 15 residues. The CDR3 spells CASSPPNRGSYGYTF.

The chain carries TRBV2 and TRBJ2-2; as DNA is missing, the TRBD1 call by TCRdb cannot be tested. CDR3 length equals 20 residues. Germline CDR1 reads SNHLY; CDR2 reads FYNNEI. The CDR3 sequence: CASSDPNRGPYFGDTGELFF.

This sequence joins TRBV6-6 and TRBJ1-3; TCRdb's D call, TRBD1, is unchecked because there is no DNA. This CDR3 spans 16 amino acids. CDR1 is MNHNY and CDR2 is SVGAGI in the germline V gene (reference sequence). The CDR3 spells CASSPPTGATGNTIYF.

The chain recombines TRBV4-2 with TRBJ2-5; TCRdb's assignment of TRBD1 cannot be checked, as there is no DNA. Germline V lookup: CDR1 LGHNA, CDR2 YNFKEQ. The CDR3 is 16 amino acids. CDR3 sequence: CASSHTIQGEGETQYF.

V and J are TRBV7-9 and TRBJ2-1; no DNA is available, so the TRBD1 call from TCRdb remains unchecked. The germline gives CDR1 SEHNR, CDR2 FQNEAQ (reference sequence). CDR3 length equals 17 residues. CDR3 protein: CASSSAGVGGSYNEQFF.

The CDR3: CASSVGGEQYF. J is TRBJ2-7 and V is TRBV25-1; the D call of TRBD1 rests on TCRdb alone, since no DNA is present to check it. The CDR3 spans 11 residues. Germline CDR1 MGHDK, CDR2 SYGVNS.